Below are 10 T cell receptor beta chains sequenced from a single sample in a study of T cells after yellow fever vaccination (dated by TCRdb to between 2018 and 2021). The treatment or condition label of this sample denotes: live attenuated yellow fever vaccine strain. Library preparation was by 5' RACE. The listed sequencing device is Illumina HiSeq 2500. The public reads were quality trimmed at Q25 with fastp and then assembled into clones with MiXCR by TCRdb, keeping productive beta chains. Entries are consolidated by CDR3 protein sequence, retaining the most common genes and DNA. Within this sample are approximately 510,000 distinct CDR3 sequences, with about a fifth of them counted one time only. The biggest ten clones account for about 16% of the sample. The source material was PBMCs, sampled roughly 20 days after the first yellow fever vaccination. The receptors stem from a man in his late teens or twenties who received the YFV17D yellow fever vaccine.

Written as DNA, the CDR3 is TGTGCCAGCAGCCTCTTCCCCGCGGGGTTGGACACTGAAGCTTTCTTT. Its protein product is CASSLFPAGLDTEAFF. The genes are TRBV7-2 and TRBJ1-1; D uncertain. Germline V gene data show CDR1 as SGHTA and CDR2 as FQGNSA. The CDR3 has 16 amino acids. V lost 5 bases, J lost 3 bases, and 19 bases lay in between.

The rearrangement joins TRBV6-5 to TRBJ2-2; tentatively, D is TRBD1 (6 bases). Germline values: CDR1 MNHEY, CDR2 SVGAGI. The CDR3 runs 17 residues. The V end was cut by 0 bases, the J end by 2 bases, with 13 bases between. The CDR3 here is CASSYSRGGGNTGELFF. As DNA, the CDR3 is TGTGCCAGCAGTTACTCCAGGGGCGGAGGAAACACCGGGGAGCTGTTTTTT.

This clonotype was counted between two and nine times. This chain uses TRBV6-2 or TRBV6-3 with TRBJ1-5, with D tentatively TRBD1 (5 bases). The CDR3 spans 16 residues. The germline V gene encodes CDR1 MNHEY and CDR2 SVGEGT. The V end lost 0 bases, the J end lost 2 bases, and 11 bases lay between the germline ends. The CDR3 bases are TGTGCCAGCAGTTACTCGGTCGGGACGGGCAATCAGCCCCAGCATTTT. It codes for CASSYSVGTGNQPQHF.

This clonotype has a handful of counts. This chain connects TRBV4-2 to TRBJ1-2; tentatively, D is TRBD1 (6 bases). The length of the CDR3 is 17 residues. Germline V gene lookup returns CDR1 LGHNA and CDR2 YNFKEQ. V shed 3 bases and J shed 6 bases, with 23 bases lying between them. The CDR3 DNA reads TGTGCCAGCAGCCAGCCCGGGACACCGGCCGGATTTGATGGCTACACCTTC. This translates into CASSQPGTPAGFDGYTF.

This clonotype was counted at least ten times. V and J are TRBV7-2 and TRBJ2-5, with 11 bases aligning to TRBD2. The CDR3 is 13 residues long. Germline V gives CDR1 SGHTA, CDR2 FQGNSA. V trimming: 5 bases; J trimming: 5 bases; junction bases outside the gene matches: 1. The DNA for the CDR3 is TGTGCCAGCAGCGGACTAGCGGGTGAGACCCAGTACTTC. Translating it yields CASSGLAGETQYF.

This clonotype was recorded a few times. The chain joins TRBV7-2 to TRBJ2-5, with 9 nucleotides matching TRBD2. J lost 3 bases, V lost 3 bases, and 2 bases had no gene match. This CDR3 has 14 residues. The germline CDR1 and CDR2 sequences are SGHTA and FQGNSA. The CDR3 reads CASSFASGEETQYF. The CDR3 region has the DNA TGTGCCAGCAGCTTTGCTAGCGGGGAAGAGACCCAGTACTTC.

The V gene is TRBV4-1, the J gene TRBJ1-1, with D maybe TRBD1 (5 bases). This CDR3 comprises 19 residues. Trimming left V 0 bases short and J 10 bases short, with 30 bases between. CDR1 and CDR2 from the germline V gene are MGHRA and YSYEKL. Here the CDR3 reads CASSQDAELTPLRGPGAFF. CDR3 bases: TGCGCCAGCAGCCAAGATGCGGAGTTGACCCCCCTAAGGGGCCCGGGAGCTTTCTTT.

The DNA of the CDR3 is TGCGCCAGCAGCCAAGAACCCCAGGGGGCCTATGGCTACACCTTC. Amino acid sequence: CASSQEPQGAYGYTF. This sequence joins TRBV4-1 and TRBJ1-2, with 8 bases fitting TRBD1. This CDR3 is 15 amino acids long. V was pared by 0 bases and J by 4 bases, with 4 bases of the junction left unmatched. Per the germline V gene, CDR1 is MGHRA and CDR2 is YSYEKL.

A few counts support this clonotype. The chain uses TRBV2 and TRBJ2-7; D perhaps matches TRBD1 (6 bases). This CDR3 spans 13 amino acids. The germline gives CDR1 SNHLY, CDR2 FYNNEI. Trimming pared 8 bases from V and 0 bases from J, leaving 11 bases between. This CDR3 reads CASADRRSYEQYV. In DNA, the CDR3 is TGTGCCAGCGCAGACAGGCGCTCCTACGAGCAGTACGTC.

This clonotype was seen ten or more times. This sequence joins TRBV12-3 or TRBV12-4 and TRBJ2-7; TRBD2 matches 8 bases. The junction had 9 bases not matched to a gene; V was cut back by 7 bases and J by 4 bases. CDR3 size: 14 residues. The CDR3 nucleotides read TGTGCCAGCAACCAAGGGCCGGGAGGGTACGAGCAGTACTTC. Protein product: CASNQGPGGYEQYF.